Detailed here is one TCR beta chain. Its antigen is undetermined. The CDR3 sequence is 15 residues long. V shed 3 bases, J shed 2 bases, and the junction held 4 bases outside the gene matches. CDR1 is SGHTA, CDR2 FQGNSA, per germline. Expressed TCRB transcripts were sequenced after all isolated RNA was converted to cDNA. Regulatory, naive and central memory T cell samples averaged around 3.9 million reads. The repertoire was sequenced with immunoSEQ multiplex PCR; TCRdb's copy has only in-frame clones and lacks some. The sample carries 200,000 to 300,000 clones, about 70% recorded once. This specimen belongs to a study of beta chain features in type 1 diabetes. Study-level findings and limits: In the patient group, naive, central memory and Treg TCRB repertoires seemed more alike than in the healthy donor group.

The TCR sequence derives from a man in his thirties or forties in good health. J is TRBJ1-5 and V is TRBV7-2; 7 positions agree with TRBD1. The specimen sequenced was naive CD4+ T cells from blood. The CDR3, as DNA: TGTGCCAGCAGCTTGAGGGGGCTTGGCAATCAGCCCCAGCATTTT. Its protein product is CASSLRGLGNQPQHF.